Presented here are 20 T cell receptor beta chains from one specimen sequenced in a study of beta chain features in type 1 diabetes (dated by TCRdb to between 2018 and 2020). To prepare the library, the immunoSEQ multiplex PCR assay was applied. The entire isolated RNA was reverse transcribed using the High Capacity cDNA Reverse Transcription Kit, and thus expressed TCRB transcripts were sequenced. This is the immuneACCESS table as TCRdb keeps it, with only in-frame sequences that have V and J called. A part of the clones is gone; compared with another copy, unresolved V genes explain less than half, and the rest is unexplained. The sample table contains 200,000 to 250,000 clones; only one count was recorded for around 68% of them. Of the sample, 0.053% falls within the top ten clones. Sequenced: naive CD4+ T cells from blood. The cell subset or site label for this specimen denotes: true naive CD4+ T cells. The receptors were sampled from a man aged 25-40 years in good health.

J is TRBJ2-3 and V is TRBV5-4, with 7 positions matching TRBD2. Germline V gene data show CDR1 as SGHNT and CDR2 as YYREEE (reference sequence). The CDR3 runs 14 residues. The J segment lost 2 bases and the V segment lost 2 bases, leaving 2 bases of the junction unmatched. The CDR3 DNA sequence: TGTGCCAGCAGCTTCCTAGCGGCCACAGATACGCAGTATTTT. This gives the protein CASSFLAATDTQYF.

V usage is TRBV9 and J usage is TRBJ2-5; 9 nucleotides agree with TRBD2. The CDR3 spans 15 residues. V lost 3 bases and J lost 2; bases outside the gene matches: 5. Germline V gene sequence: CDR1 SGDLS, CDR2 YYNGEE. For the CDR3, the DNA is TGTGCCAGCAGCGAGACTAGCGGCCGACAAGAGACCCAGTACTTC. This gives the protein CASSETSGRQETQYF.

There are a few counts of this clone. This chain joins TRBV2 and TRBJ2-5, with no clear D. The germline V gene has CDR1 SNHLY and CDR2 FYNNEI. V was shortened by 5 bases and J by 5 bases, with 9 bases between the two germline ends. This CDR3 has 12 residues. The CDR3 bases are TGTGCCAGCAGTACTAATTGGGAGACCCAGTACTTC. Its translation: CASSTNWETQYF.

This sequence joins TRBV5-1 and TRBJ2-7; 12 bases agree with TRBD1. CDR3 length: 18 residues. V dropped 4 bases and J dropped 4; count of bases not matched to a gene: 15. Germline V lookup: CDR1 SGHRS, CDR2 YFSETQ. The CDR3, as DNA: TGCGCCAGCAGCACCGGGACAGGGGGCCCTCGGGAGCGGTACGAGCAGTACTTC. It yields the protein CASSTGTGGPRERYEQYF.

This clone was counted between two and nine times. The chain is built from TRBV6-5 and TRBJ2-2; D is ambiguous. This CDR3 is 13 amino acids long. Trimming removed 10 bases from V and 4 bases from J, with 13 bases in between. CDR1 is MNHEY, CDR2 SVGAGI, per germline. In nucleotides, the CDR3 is TGTGCCACCAAAAGACTGAGCACCGGGGAGCTGTTTTTT. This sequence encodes CATKRLSTGELFF.

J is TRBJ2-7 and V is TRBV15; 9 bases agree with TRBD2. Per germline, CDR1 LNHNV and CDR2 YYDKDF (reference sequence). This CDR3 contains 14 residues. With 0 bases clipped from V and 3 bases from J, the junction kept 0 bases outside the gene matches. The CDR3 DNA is TGTGCCACCAGCAGAGATAGCGGGAGCTACGAGCAGTACTTC. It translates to CATSRDSGSYEQYF. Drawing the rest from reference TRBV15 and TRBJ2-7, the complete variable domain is DAMVIQNPRYQVTQFGKPVTLSCSQTLNHNVMYWYQQKSSQAPKLLFHYYDKDFNNEADTPDNFQSRRPNTSFCFLDIRSPGLGDTAMYLCATSRDSGSYEQYFGPGTRLTVT.

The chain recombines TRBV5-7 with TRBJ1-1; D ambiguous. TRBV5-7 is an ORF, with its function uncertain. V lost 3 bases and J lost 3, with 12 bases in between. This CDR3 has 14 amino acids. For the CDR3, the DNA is TGTGCCAGCAGCTGGATCGGACTAGACACTGAAGCTTTCTTT. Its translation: CASSWIGLDTEAFF.

CDR3 in amino acids: CASSLRLLGPTNSPLHF. DNA of the CDR3: TGTGCCAGCAGCTTGCGGTTATTAGGACCCACGAATTCACCCCTCCACTTT. The chain combines TRBV5-6 with TRBJ1-6; D call uncertain. Germline-derived CDR1 and CDR2 are SGHDT and YYEEEE. The CDR3 is 17 amino acids. V lost 1 base, J lost 7 bases, and 18 bases lay in between.

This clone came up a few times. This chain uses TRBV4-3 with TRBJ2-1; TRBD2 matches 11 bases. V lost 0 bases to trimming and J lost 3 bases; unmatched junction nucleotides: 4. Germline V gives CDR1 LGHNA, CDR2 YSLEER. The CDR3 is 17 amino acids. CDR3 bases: TGCGCCAGCAGCCAAGAACCGACTAGCGGGATCTACAATGAGCAGTTCTTC. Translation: CASSQEPTSGIYNEQFF.

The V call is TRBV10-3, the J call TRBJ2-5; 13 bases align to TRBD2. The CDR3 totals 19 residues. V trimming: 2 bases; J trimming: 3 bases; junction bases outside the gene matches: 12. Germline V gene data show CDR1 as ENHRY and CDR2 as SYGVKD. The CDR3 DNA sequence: TGTGCCATCAGTGAGGGCGTCGGACTAGCGGGAGCTGGGGAAGAGACCCAGTACTTC. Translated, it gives CAISEGVGLAGAGEETQYF.

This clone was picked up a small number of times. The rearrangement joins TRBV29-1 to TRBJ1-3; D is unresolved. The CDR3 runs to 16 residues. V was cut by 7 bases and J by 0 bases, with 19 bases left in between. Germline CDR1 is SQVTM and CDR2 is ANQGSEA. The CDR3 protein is CSGHFLTEDSGNTIYF. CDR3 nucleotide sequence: TGCAGCGGACACTTTTTGACGGAAGACTCTGGAAACACCATATATTTT. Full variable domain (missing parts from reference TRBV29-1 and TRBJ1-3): SAVISQKPSRDICQRGTSLTIQCQVDSQVTMMFWYRQQPGQSLTLIATANQGSEATYESGFVIDKFPISRPNLTFSTLTVSNMSPEDSSIYLCSGHFLTEDSGNTIYFGEGSWLTVV.

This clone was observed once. The CDR3 DNA sequence: TGTGCCAGCAGCGTATCCCCTGGGGGGGGTGAGCAGTTCTTC. This sequence encodes CASSVSPGGGEQFF. The gene calls are TRBV9 and TRBJ2-1; 7 bases are shared with TRBD2. V was clipped by 1 base and J by 9 bases; unmatched bases: 7. Germline V gene sequence: CDR1 SGDLS, CDR2 YYNGEE. The CDR3 is 14 amino acids.

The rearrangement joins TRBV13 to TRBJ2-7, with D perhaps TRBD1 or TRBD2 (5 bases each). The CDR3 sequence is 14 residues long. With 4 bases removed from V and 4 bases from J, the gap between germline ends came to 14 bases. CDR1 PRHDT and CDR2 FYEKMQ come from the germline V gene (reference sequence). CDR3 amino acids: CASSSTGTLYEQYF. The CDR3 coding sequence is TGTGCCAGCAGCTCCACCGGGACCCTATACGAGCAGTACTTC. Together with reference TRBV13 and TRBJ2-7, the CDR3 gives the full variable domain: AAGVIQSPRHLIKEKRETATLKCYPIPRHDTVYWYQQGPGQDPQFLISFYEKMQSDKGSIPDRFSAQQFSDYHSELNMSSLELGDSALYFCASSSTGTLYEQYFGPGTRLTVT.

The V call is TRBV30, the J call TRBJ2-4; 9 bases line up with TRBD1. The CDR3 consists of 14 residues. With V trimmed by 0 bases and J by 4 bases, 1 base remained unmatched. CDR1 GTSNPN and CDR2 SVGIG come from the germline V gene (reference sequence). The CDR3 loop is CAWSVGTGKNIQYF. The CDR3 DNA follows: TGTGCCTGGAGTGTAGGGACAGGGAAAAACATTCAGTACTTC.

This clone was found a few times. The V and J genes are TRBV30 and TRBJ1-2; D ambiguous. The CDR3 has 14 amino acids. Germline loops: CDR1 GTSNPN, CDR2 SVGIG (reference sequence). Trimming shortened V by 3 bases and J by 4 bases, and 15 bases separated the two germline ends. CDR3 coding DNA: TGTGCCTGGAGCGCTACCAGATCCGGCTATGGCTACACCTTC. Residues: CAWSATRSGYGYTF. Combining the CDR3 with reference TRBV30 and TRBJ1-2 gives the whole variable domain SQTIHQWPATLVQPVGSPLSLECTVEGTSNPNLYWYRQAAGRGLQLLFYSVGIGQISSEVPQNLSASRPQDRQFILSSKKLLLSDSGFYLCAWSATRSGYGYTFGSGTRLTVV.

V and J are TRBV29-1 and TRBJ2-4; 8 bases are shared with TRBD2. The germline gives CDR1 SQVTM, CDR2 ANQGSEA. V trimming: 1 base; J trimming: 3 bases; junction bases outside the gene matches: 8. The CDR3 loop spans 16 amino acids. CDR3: CSVEAQRRGDKNIQYF. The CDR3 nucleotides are TGCAGCGTTGAAGCACAGCGGCGGGGGGACAAAAACATTCAGTACTTC.

This CDR3 reads CAWSDQGEDYGYTF. The DNA for the CDR3 is TGTGCCTGGAGTGACCAGGGTGAGGACTATGGCTACACCTTC. V gene TRBV30 combines with J gene TRBJ1-2; D possibly corresponds to TRBD1 (5 bases). V was clipped by 1 base and J by 3 bases, with 12 bases between them. Looked up from germline, CDR1 is GTSNPN and CDR2 is SVGIG (reference sequence). The CDR3 extends over 14 amino acids.

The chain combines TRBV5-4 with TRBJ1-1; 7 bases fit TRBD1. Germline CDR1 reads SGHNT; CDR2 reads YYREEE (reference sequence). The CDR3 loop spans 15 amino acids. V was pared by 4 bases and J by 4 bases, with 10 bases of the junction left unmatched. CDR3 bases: TGTGCCAGCAGCGACAAGAGGGACAGTGTCACTGAAGCTTTCTTT. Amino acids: CASSDKRDSVTEAFF.

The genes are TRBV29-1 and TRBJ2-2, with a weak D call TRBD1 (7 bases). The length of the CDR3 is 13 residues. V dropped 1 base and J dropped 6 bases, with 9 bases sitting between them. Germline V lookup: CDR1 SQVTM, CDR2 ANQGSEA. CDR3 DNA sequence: TGCAGCGTTGAAGGCAGGGGGGCCGGGGAGCTGTTTTTT. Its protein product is CSVEGRGAGELFF.

CDR3 bases: TGTGCCAGCAGCTCCGGCCTAGGACTAGCGGTAGCCAAAAACATTCAGTACTTC. Translated, it gives CASSSGLGLAVAKNIQYF. This chain links TRBV7-2 with TRBJ2-4, with 10 positions matching TRBD2. The CDR3 has 18 amino acids. Losses at the gene ends were 4 bases for V and 0 bases for J; bases not matched to a gene: 9. Germline V CDR1 and CDR2: SGHTA, FQGNSA.